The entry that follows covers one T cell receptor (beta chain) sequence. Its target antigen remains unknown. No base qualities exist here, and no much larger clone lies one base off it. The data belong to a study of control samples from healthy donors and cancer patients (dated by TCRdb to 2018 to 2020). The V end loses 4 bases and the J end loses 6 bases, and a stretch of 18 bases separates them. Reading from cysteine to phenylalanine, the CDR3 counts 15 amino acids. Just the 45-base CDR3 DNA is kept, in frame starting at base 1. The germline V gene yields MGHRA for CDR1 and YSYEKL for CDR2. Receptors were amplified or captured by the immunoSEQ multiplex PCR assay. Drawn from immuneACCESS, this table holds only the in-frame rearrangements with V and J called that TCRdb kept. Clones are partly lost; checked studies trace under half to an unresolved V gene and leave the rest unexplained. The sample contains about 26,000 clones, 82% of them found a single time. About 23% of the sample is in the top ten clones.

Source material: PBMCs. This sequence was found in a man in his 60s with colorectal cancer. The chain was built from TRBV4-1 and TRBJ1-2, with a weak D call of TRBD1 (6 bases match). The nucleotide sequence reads TGCGCCAGCAGCCCCCGGGACACGGTCAGAGATGGCTACACCTTC. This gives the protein CASSPRDTVRDGYTF.